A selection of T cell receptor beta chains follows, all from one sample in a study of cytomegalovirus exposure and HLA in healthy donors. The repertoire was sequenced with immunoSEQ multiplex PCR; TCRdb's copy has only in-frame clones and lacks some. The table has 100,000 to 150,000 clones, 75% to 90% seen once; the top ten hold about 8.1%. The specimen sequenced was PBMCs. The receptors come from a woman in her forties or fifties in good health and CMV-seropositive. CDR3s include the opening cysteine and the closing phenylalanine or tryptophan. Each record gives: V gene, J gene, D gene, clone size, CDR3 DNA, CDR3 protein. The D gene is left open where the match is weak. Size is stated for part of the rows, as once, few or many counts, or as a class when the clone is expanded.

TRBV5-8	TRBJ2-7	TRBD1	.	TGTGCCAGCAGCAGGGACAGGAGGAACAATCACTTC	CASSRDRRNNHF
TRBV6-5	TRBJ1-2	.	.	TGTGCCAGCAGTTACTCGAGCCCTGCGGGGTATGGCTACACCTTC	CASSYSSPAGYGYTF
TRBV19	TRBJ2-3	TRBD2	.	TGTGCCAGTAGTATAGGCCCTTCTAGCGGGGGTCTCACAGATACGCAGTATTTT	CASSIGPSSGGLTDTQYF
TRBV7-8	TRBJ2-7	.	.	TGTGCCAGCAGCTTAATGGCAGTTACCTACGAGCAGTACTTC	CASSLMAVTYEQYF
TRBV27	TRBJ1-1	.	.	TGTGCCAGCAGTTTATTCCCGTCCAGGGGAAGTAAAACTGAAGCTTTCTTT	CASSLFPSRGSKTEAFF
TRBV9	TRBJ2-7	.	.	TGTGCCAGCAGCGGGGCGGGGGAGCAGTACTTC	CASSGAGEQYF
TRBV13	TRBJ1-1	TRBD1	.	TGTGCCAGCAGCTTATGGGGACAGACCGAAGCTTTCTTT	CASSLWGQTEAFF
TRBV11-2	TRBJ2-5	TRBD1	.	TGTGCCAGCAGCCCTGCCGGGACAGTCGAGACCCAGTACTTC	CASSPAGTVETQYF
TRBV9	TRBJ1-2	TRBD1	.	TGTGCCAGCAGCGCAGCGGACAGGGTGAATGGCTACACCTTC	CASSAADRVNGYTF
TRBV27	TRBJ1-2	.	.	TGTGCCAGCAGTTTTTGGGGCAGCCCTTATAGCTACACCTTC	CASSFWGSPYSYTF
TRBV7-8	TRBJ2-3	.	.	TGTGCCAGCAGCTTAGTCTCCCTGCCGACAGTCACAGATACGCAGTATTTT	CASSLVSLPTVTDTQYF
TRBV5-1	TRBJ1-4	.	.	TGCGCCAGCAGTCGCGCGGGGGACGTCCTTGAAAAACTGTTTTTT	CASSRAGDVLEKLFF
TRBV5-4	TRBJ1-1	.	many	TGTGCCAGCAGCTCCGGGGCAGGGGAGAACACTGAAGCTTTCTTT	CASSSGAGENTEAFF
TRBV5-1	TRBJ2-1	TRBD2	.	TGCGCCAGCAGCTTGGTGGTCCAGCGGGGATACAATGAGCAGTTCTTC	CASSLVVQRGYNEQFF
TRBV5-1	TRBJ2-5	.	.	TGCGCCAGCAGCTTACTAGTCGTAGAGACCCAGTACTTC	CASSLLVVETQYF
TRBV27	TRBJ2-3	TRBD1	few	TGTGCCAGCAGTACAGGGGGGGATACGCAGTATTTT	CASSTGGDTQYF
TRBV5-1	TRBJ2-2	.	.	TGCGCCAGCAGGCCGGGTCCTGGATCCGGGGAGCTGTTTTTT	CASRPGPGSGELFF
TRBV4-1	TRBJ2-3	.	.	TGCGCCAGCAGCCAAGAGAGGGTATATACGCAGTATTTT	CASSQERVYTQYF
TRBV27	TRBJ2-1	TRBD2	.	TGTGCCAGCAGTTTCTCGGGGGGCTCCTACAATGAGCAGTTCTTC	CASSFSGGSYNEQFF
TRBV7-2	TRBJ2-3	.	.	TGTGCCAGCAGGTTGGGGGCTAGCACAGATACGCAGTATTTT	CASRLGASTDTQYF
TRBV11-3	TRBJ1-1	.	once	TGTGCCAGCAGCTTAGGGGATGGAGCAGGGCGAACTGAAGCTTTCTTT	CASSLGDGAGRTEAFF
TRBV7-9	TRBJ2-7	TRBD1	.	TGTGCCAGCAGTAGCACCGACAGGGGGGGCGAGCAGTACTTC	CASSSTDRGGEQYF
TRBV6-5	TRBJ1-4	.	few	TGTGCCAGCACTAACGGAGGGGAAAAACTGTTTTTT	CASTNGGEKLFF
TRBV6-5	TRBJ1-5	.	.	TGTGCCAGCAGTATAAGGGGTGGTCAGCCCCAGCATTTT	CASSIRGGQPQHF
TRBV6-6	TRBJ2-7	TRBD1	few	TGTGCCAGCAGTAGGACAGGGGGCATCTACGAGCAGTACTTC	CASSRTGGIYEQYF
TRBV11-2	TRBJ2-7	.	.	TGTGCCAGCAGCTTGGAAAGCGGAACCTCCTACGAGCAGTACTTC	CASSLESGTSYEQYF